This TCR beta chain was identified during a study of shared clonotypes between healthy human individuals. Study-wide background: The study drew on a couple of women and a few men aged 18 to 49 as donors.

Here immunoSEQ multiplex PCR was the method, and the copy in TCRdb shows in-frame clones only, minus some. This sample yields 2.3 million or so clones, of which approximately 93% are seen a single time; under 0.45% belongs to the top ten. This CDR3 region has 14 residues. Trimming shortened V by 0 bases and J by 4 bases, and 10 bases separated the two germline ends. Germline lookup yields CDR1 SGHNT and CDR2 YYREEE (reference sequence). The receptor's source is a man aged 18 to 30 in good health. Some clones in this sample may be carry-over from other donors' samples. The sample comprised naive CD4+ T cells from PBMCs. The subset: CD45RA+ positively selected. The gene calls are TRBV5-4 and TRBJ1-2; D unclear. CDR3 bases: TGTGCCAGCAGCTTGGACTCTGGCGGCTATGGCTACACCTTC. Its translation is CASSLDSGGYGYTF.